This T cell receptor beta chain is drawn from a study of T cell responses to AZD1222 COVID-19 vaccine (dated by TCRdb to the early 2020s). Study-wide context: AZD1222 recipients with second doses at about 4 weeks or about 12 weeks were pooled, because spike-specific TCR depth and breadth did not differ between schedules. TCR sequencing was performed for fewer than 250 trial participants, of whom about 210 were given two doses of AZD1222 and about 25 were given two doses of MenACWY control vaccine. Trial participants were enrolled into age subgroups of 18-55, 56-69 and 70-plus years, which contained 148, 28 and 57 TCR-sequenced participants, respectively. Summary of the overall study and its limitations: CD4 TCRs associated with the vaccine covered the entire spike protein, and the dominant responses were in regions 160-218 and 743-854. In the small 56-69-year group, the increase in depth fell short of significance, most likely because of low power. Epitopes outside the regions mutated in the B.1.351 and B.1.1.7 variants were reportedly recognized by nearly half of the unique spike-specific TCRs. Because no samples from the day 14 peak response were available, repertoires could be characterized only after the peak T cell response. Participants were mostly white British and included more females than males, and it was suggested by the authors that clonal diversity may have been underestimated. Conclusions about previously exposed vaccinees were limited because only five to seven AZD1222 recipients were SARS-CoV-2 seropositive at baseline. A significant rise in spike-specific TCR breadth and depth was observed after two AZD1222 doses relative to day 0 and relative to MenACWY recipients.

Read against the paper, the sample's time point label means: baseline before first vaccination. The vaccinee samples were drawn from two UK trials, COV001 and COV002, one of which was a single-blind randomized controlled phase 2/3 trial testing AZD1222 (ChAdOx1 nCoV-19) in healthy adults. Trial participant PBMC samples were collected at day 0 and day 28 after the second dose for TCRbeta chain sequencing. The V end loses 8 bases and the J end loses 5 bases, and a stretch of 10 bases separates them. From the germline V gene, CDR1 is MDHEN and CDR2 is SYDVKM. The CDR3 holds 13 amino acids from the cysteine to the phenylalanine. The read is trimmed to its CDR3 DNA, 39 bases read in frame from base 1. The CDR3 regions of human TCRbeta chains were analyzed by immunosequencing. Processing in the source paper ran as follows. Repertoire TCRs were matched against a reference library of SARS-CoV-2-specific TCRs generated with the MIRA antigen-specificity platform. Breadth meant the fraction of unique TCRs that were SARS-CoV-2-associated, whereas depth meant the fraction of total T cells that were SARS-CoV-2-associated. Using the MIRA data, each spike-specific TCR was mapped to the spike region that the TCR reacts to and placed in a CD4 or CD8 class. Log10-transformed breadth and depth values were compared by one-way ANOVA with Sidak's multiple comparisons tests. The immuneACCESS repertoire file appears here via TCRdb, limited to in-frame rearrangements. These files lack a portion of the clones; in checked studies, under half of the deficit traces to unresolved V genes, and the cause of the others is not known. V and J calls and clone size follow that table, whereas D and trimming were derived from the DNA. The sample table contains more than 110,000 clones; only one count was recorded for 90% to 95% of them. The leading ten clones occupy about 3.7% of the sample.

For this clone: Its binding antigen is unknown. Base-call qualities are not available, and no considerably larger clone is one nucleotide away.

The sample here was peripheral blood, taken on day 0 of AZD1222 vaccination. This clonotype was sampled from an adult in good health. The chain is assembled from TRBV28 and TRBJ1-6, with no reliable assignment of the D segment. The CDR3 loop reads CASGVPNNSPLHF. The DNA sequence follows: TGTGCCAGCGGGGTCCCCAATAATTCACCCCTCCACTTT.